This passage covers 25 T cell receptor beta chains from one sample sequenced in a study of blood T cell repertoires in COVID-19. TCRdb's copy holds only in-frame clones and misses some; the assay was immunoSEQ multiplex PCR. Seen here are around 250,000 clones, 91% observed once, and the top ten hold 1.2%. Input material: PBMCs or T cells enriched from blood (not recorded which). These receptors were obtained from a human donor in a cohort exposed to, infected with or recovered from COVID-19 (not recorded which). The donor label of this sample is uncertain.

The chain couples TRBV11-2 to TRBJ2-7, with TRBD1 as a possible D gene (6 bases). Germline V gene lookup returns CDR1 SGHAT and CDR2 FQNNGV. Trimming took off 2 bases at V and 6 bases at J, with 8 bases between the two ends. This CDR3 has 12 amino acids. CDR3 nucleotide sequence: TGTGCCAGCAGCTTAAGCAGGGGCGAGCAGTACTTC. Its protein product is CASSLSRGEQYF.

About this clone: The missing conserved phenylalanine or tryptophan at the end of this CDR3 makes a read error likely. V and J are TRBV19 and TRBJ1-1; tentatively, D is TRBD1 (6 bases). There are 14 residues in the CDR3. The germline CDR1 and CDR2 sequences are LNHDA and SQIVND (reference sequence). The ends were cut back, 3 bases at V and 4 bases at J, with 12 bases in the middle. As DNA, the CDR3 is TGTGCCAGTAGTATCAGCGGGGGGCTCACTGAAGCTTTCCTT. Encoded protein: CASSISGGLTEAFL.

This chain connects TRBV9 to TRBJ2-4; 8 bases agree with TRBD1. The CDR3 runs to 15 residues. In germline, CDR1 is SGDLS, CDR2 YYNGEE. Trimming removed 3 bases from V and 9 bases from J; junction bases left unmatched: 11. The CDR3 DNA reads as TGTGCCAGCAGCGCCGACCCAGGGGGCCGGAGCATTCAGTACTTC. Translating gives CASSADPGGRSIQYF.

V is TRBV7-9 and J is TRBJ1-4, with 7 bases that match TRBD1. Germline assignment: CDR1 SEHNR and CDR2 FQNEAQ (reference sequence). The CDR3 is 14 amino acids. Trimming removed 6 bases from V and 2 bases from J; junction bases left unmatched: 3. The CDR3: CASRPQGTNEKLFF. DNA of the CDR3: TGTGCCAGCAGACCACAGGGGACTAATGAAAAACTGTTTTTT.

The rearrangement joins TRBV7-8 to TRBJ1-2, with D perhaps matching TRBD1 (5 bases). The CDR3 consists of 13 residues. V lost 6 bases and J lost 8, with 16 bases in between. Per the germline V gene, CDR1 is SGHVS and CDR2 is FQNEAQ. CDR3 loop: CASSHQGLEGYTF. The CDR3 nucleotides are TGTGCCAGCAGTCACCAGGGTTTAGAGGGCTACACCTTC.

The gene calls are TRBV29-1 and TRBJ1-1, with 9 bases lining up with TRBD1. The CDR3 contains 20 residues. Germline trimming cut 5 bases from V and 6 bases from J; bases unmatched to any gene: 28. CDR1 and CDR2 (germline): SQVTM, ANQGSEA. The CDR3 loop reads CSVPVTQGAEGLAEGAEAFF. The CDR3 nucleotides read TGCAGCGTTCCCGTGACACAGGGGGCTGAGGGGTTAGCTGAGGGGGCTGAAGCTTTCTTT.

This sequence joins TRBV27 and TRBJ1-2; 9 nucleotides align to TRBD1. This CDR3 region has 13 residues. The germline V gene has CDR1 MNHEY and CDR2 SMNVEV (reference sequence). Unmatched junction bases numbered 5, after V lost 6 bases and J lost 6 bases. As DNA, the CDR3 is TGTGCCAGCAGGGCCCGGGACAGGGATGGCTACACCTTC. Translated: CASRARDRDGYTF.

This clone was picked up a small number of times. The chain joins TRBV5-6 to TRBJ1-1; TRBD1 matches at 9 bases. The CDR3 contains 18 residues. Unmatched junction bases numbered 11, after V lost 1 base and J lost 1 base. Germline CDR1 reads SGHDT; CDR2 reads YYEEEE. CDR3 protein: CASSLLLGTGSPNTEAFF. The CDR3 nucleotides read TGTGCCAGCAGCTTGCTGCTGGGGACAGGGAGTCCGAACACTGAAGCTTTCTTT.

The chain is built from TRBV6-2 or TRBV6-3 and TRBJ2-7; TRBD2 matches 7 bases. The germline V gene has CDR1 MNHEY and CDR2 SVGEGT. The CDR3 length is 16 residues. V dropped 5 bases and J dropped 2; count of bases not matched to a gene: 12. CDR3 sequence reads: CASSPIGSGDPYEQYF. The CDR3 coding sequence is TGTGCCAGCAGTCCCATAGGGAGCGGGGACCCCTACGAGCAGTACTTC.

The chain is built from TRBV19 and TRBJ2-2; D unresolved. The germline V gene has CDR1 LNHDA and CDR2 SQIVND (reference sequence). V lost 4 bases and J lost 2, with 11 bases in between. This CDR3 is built from 15 residues. CDR3: CASSTPGRNTGELFF. CDR3 nucleotide sequence: TGTGCCAGTAGTACCCCGGGTCGCAACACCGGGGAGCTGTTTTTT.

The chain couples TRBV10-3 to TRBJ1-1; a possible D gene is TRBD1 (6 bases). Germline V gene lookup returns CDR1 ENHRY and CDR2 SYGVKD. CDR3 length: 17 residues. V lost 6 bases to trimming and J lost 4 bases, with 24 bases between them. As DNA, the CDR3 is TGTGCCATCAGCCCATCGGGGCTGGGGAGGGGGGGCACTGAAGCTTTCTTT. Its protein product is CAISPSGLGRGGTEAFF.

The chain recombines TRBV10-3 with TRBJ2-7, with D possibly being TRBD1 (5 bases). The germline V and J ends were trimmed by 8 bases and 2 bases, with 7 bases remaining between them. This CDR3 is 11 amino acids long. Germline V gene lookup returns CDR1 ENHRY and CDR2 SYGVKD. CDR3 nucleotide sequence: TGTGCCATCGGCAGGGCCTACGAGCAGTACTTC. This codes for CAIGRAYEQYF.

A single count supports this clone. The chain combines TRBV5-4 with TRBJ1-2; 8 nucleotides line up with TRBD1. V lost 5 bases and J lost 8; bases outside the gene matches: 8. Germline values: CDR1 SGHNT, CDR2 YYREEE (reference sequence). The CDR3 runs to 13 residues. As DNA, the CDR3 is TGTGCCAGCAGTTCGGACAGGGTTGGCGGCTACACCTTC. Amino acid sequence: CASSSDRVGGYTF.

The chain couples TRBV19 to TRBJ2-1; 10 bases are a match to TRBD2. With V trimmed by 1 base and J by 6 bases, 3 bases remained unmatched. The CDR3 contains 15 residues. Germline V gives CDR1 LNHDA, CDR2 SQIVND (reference sequence). The CDR3 reads CASSIGSGGANEQFF. The CDR3 DNA reads TGTGCCAGTAGTATAGGCAGCGGGGGGGCCAATGAGCAGTTCTTC.

The V call is TRBV27, the J call TRBJ1-4; 7 positions agree with TRBD1. CDR3 size: 14 residues. In germline, CDR1 is MNHEY, CDR2 SMNVEV (reference sequence). The V segment lost 8 bases and the J segment 7 bases; nucleotides outside the gene matches: 10. The CDR3: CASGSLGGFEKLFF. CDR3 sequence (DNA): TGTGCCAGCGGATCCCTAGGGGGCTTTGAAAAACTGTTTTTT.

The chain joins TRBV9 to TRBJ2-3, with 8 bases fitting TRBD2. This CDR3 spans 15 amino acids. Germline CDR1 SGDLS, CDR2 YYNGEE. The trim removed 0 bases at V and 6 bases at J, leaving 6 bases unmatched. CDR3 region: CASSVGAGGMDTQYF. The CDR3 region has the DNA TGTGCCAGCAGCGTAGGGGCGGGGGGCATGGATACGCAGTATTTT.

The chain has TRBV24-1 and TRBJ2-3; no firm D call. The CDR3 totals 15 residues. Trimming shortened V by 4 bases and J by 0 bases, and 10 bases separated the two germline ends. CDR1 and CDR2 (germline): KGHDR, SFDVKD. This CDR3 reads CATSEGRTSTDTQYF. The CDR3 DNA sequence: TGTGCCACCAGTGAGGGCCGAACTAGCACAGATACGCAGTATTTT.

The chain joins TRBV7-6 to TRBJ2-7, with D possibly being TRBD1 (6 bases). The germline V gene has CDR1 SGHVS and CDR2 FNYEAQ. The CDR3 consists of 15 residues. V shed 2 bases and J shed 2 bases, with 13 bases lying between them. As DNA, the CDR3 is TGTGCCAGCAGCTTATCCAGGGGTTCAACCTACGAGCAGTACTTC. Protein product: CASSLSRGSTYEQYF.

The chain combines TRBV5-1 with TRBJ2-5; 7 bases line up with TRBD1. The CDR3 spans 14 residues. Trimming took 4 bases from V and 1 from J; bases not matched to a gene: 4. Germline values: CDR1 SGHRS, CDR2 YFSETQ. Here the CDR3 reads CASSVDRAQETQYF. The CDR3 DNA reads TGCGCCAGCAGCGTCGACAGGGCCCAAGAGACCCAGTACTTC.

The V call is TRBV11-2, the J call TRBJ2-7; 8 bases map to TRBD2. J gave up 1 base and V 4 bases, and 9 bases lay outside the gene matches. This CDR3 contains 16 residues. Germline-derived CDR1 and CDR2 are SGHAT and FQNNGV. CDR3 bases: TGTGCCAGCAGCTCCCTTAGCGGGATAAAGTCCTACGAGCAGTACTTC. Its translation: CASSSLSGIKSYEQYF.

This clone was found once. The chain links TRBV7-3 to TRBJ2-3; 7 positions match TRBD2. V trimming: 5 bases; J trimming: 0 bases; junction bases outside the gene matches: 5. The CDR3 contains 15 residues. Germline V gene data show CDR1 as SGHTA and CDR2 as FQGTGA. The CDR3 region has the DNA TGTGCCAGCAGCCCAGCGGGGCTAAGCACAGATACGCAGTATTTT. It codes for CASSPAGLSTDTQYF.

This clone occurred once. This chain joins TRBV3-1 (or the pseudogene TRBV3-2) and TRBJ2-1, with 7 bases aligning to TRBD1. With 3 bases clipped from V and 12 bases from J, the junction kept 8 bases outside the gene matches. The germline gives CDR1 LGHDT, CDR2 YNNKEL (reference sequence). This CDR3 is built from 13 residues. The CDR3 is CASSHLRGWGQFF. CDR3 bases: TGTGCCAGCAGCCACCTCAGGGGGTGGGGGCAGTTCTTC.

The J gene is TRBJ2-4, the V gene TRBV5-6, with a tentative D call TRBD2 (6 bases). The V and J ends lost 7 bases and 3 bases respectively, with 11 bases between them. Germline CDR1 and CDR2: SGHDT and YYEEEE. The CDR3 totals 13 residues. CDR3 bases: TGTGCCAGCTGTGAGGGAGGCAAAAACATTCAGTACTTC. This translates into CASCEGGKNIQYF.

V usage is TRBV9 and J usage is TRBJ2-3; D might be TRBD1 (6 bases). The V and J ends lost 2 bases and 5 bases respectively, with 9 bases between them. Germline assignment: CDR1 SGDLS and CDR2 YYNGEE. The CDR3 extends over 13 amino acids. In DNA form, the CDR3 reads TGTGCCAGCAGCGTCTCAGGGGAAGATACGCAGTATTTT. Translation gives CASSVSGEDTQYF.

This clone was counted only a few times. The rearrangement links TRBV2 to TRBJ2-7; D is perhaps TRBD1 (6 bases). The germline V gene encodes CDR1 SNHLY and CDR2 FYNNEI. Trimming stripped 1 base from V and 2 bases from J, with 9 bases between. This CDR3 is 14 amino acids long. The CDR3 coding sequence is TGTGCCAGCAGTGAAGGGGGGACAACCTACGAGCAGTACTTC. Amino acids: CASSEGGTTYEQYF. The whole variable domain, filled in from reference TRBV2 and TRBJ2-7, reads EPEVTQTPSHQVTQMGQEVILRCVPISNHLYFYWYRQILGQKVEFLVSFYNNEISEKSEIFDDQFSVERPDGSNFTLKIRSTKLEDSAMYFCASSEGGTTYEQYFGPGTRLTVT.